The 12 T cell receptor beta chains in this list originate from one sample, sequenced in a study of beta chain features in type 1 diabetes. Study-wide results and caveats: Significant though moderate, a shortening of TCRB CDR3s appeared in all four CD4+ subsets of Type 1 diabetes patients.

As every portion of the isolated RNA was reverse transcribed, the sequencing read expressed TCRB transcripts. Profiling relied on immunoSEQ multiplex PCR, and the TCRdb table lists in-frame clones only, not all of them. The table lists 130,000 or so clones, 7% to 10% of them singletons. No antigen has been assigned to these receptors. Sequenced material: central memory CD4+ T cells from blood. These receptors all come from a man aged 25 to 40 with type 1 diabetes.

This clone has a handful of counts. In DNA form, the CDR3 reads TGTGCCTGGAGTGTAGGGGCCGAGCAGTACTTC. It specifies CAWSVGAEQYF. This chain links TRBV30 with TRBJ2-7; D is perhaps TRBD1 (5 bases). The CDR3 sequence is 11 residues long. V lost 0 bases, J lost 6 bases, and 6 bases lay in between. The germline V gene encodes CDR1 GTSNPN and CDR2 SVGIG (reference sequence).

This clone was found a few times. The chain combines TRBV11-3 with TRBJ2-3; D gene ambiguous. Trimming left V 0 bases short and J 8 bases short, with 9 bases between. The germline V gene has CDR1 SGHNT and CDR2 YENEEA. The length of the CDR3 is 13 residues. CDR3 nucleotides: TGTGCCAGCAGCTTAGACCCTGGCGGTACGCAGTATTTT. Translated: CASSLDPGGTQYF.

The chain has TRBV5-6 and TRBJ1-2; TRBD1 matches 8 bases. V lost 5 bases and J lost 7; bases outside the gene matches: 4. The CDR3 runs to 12 residues. CDR1 is SGHDT and CDR2 is YYEEEE in the germline V gene. DNA for the CDR3: TGTGCCAGCAGTTCGACAGGGGCTGGCTACACCTTC. Translated: CASSSTGAGYTF.

This clone has just a few counts. The rearrangement joins TRBV2 to TRBJ2-1, with a tentative D call TRBD2 (6 bases). The CDR3 has 14 amino acids. V gave up 7 bases and J gave up 7 bases, with 17 bases separating them. CDR1 and CDR2 from the germline V gene are SNHLY and FYNNEI. The chain's CDR3 is CASTGGRLWNEQFF. CDR3 nucleotide sequence: TGTGCCAGCACTGGAGGGAGGCTGTGGAATGAGCAGTTCTTC.

This rearrangement joins TRBV4-2 to TRBJ2-3; no clear D. Germline CDR1 and CDR2: LGHNA and YNFKEQ. The CDR3 consists of 15 residues. Trimming shortened V by 4 bases and J by 1 base, and 12 bases separated the two germline ends. CDR3 nucleotides: TGTGCCAGCAGCCCAACTGTTGCCGGCACAGATACGCAGTATTTT. Its translation is CASSPTVAGTDTQYF.

About this clone: Other nucleotide sequences in the sample specify the same CDR3. This sequence joins TRBV5-1 and TRBJ2-3; TRBD2 matches at 9 bases. Trimming removed 1 base from V and 4 bases from J; junction bases left unmatched: 4. CDR3 length equals 15 residues. Germline loops: CDR1 SGHRS, CDR2 YFSETQ. The CDR3 sequence: CASSLRGGAADTQYF. CDR3 in DNA: TGCGCCAGCAGCTTGCGCGGGGGGGCCGCAGATACGCAGTATTTT.

This clone was found a few times. The J gene is TRBJ2-6, the V gene TRBV5-4; 8 bases agree with TRBD1. Germline CDR1 is SGHNT and CDR2 is YYREEE (reference sequence). Trimming took 4 bases from V and 1 from J; bases not matched to a gene: 16. The CDR3 is made up of 20 amino acids. The CDR3 DNA reads TGTGCCAGCAGCCCGGGCGTAGGAGGGACAGGAAGATCTGGGGCCAACGTCCTGACTTTC. Translating it yields CASSPGVGGTGRSGANVLTF. The full variable domain, its missing parts supplied by reference TRBV5-4 and TRBJ2-6, is ETGVTQSPTHLIKTRGQQVTLRCSSQSGHNTVSWYQQALGQGPQFIFQYYREEENGRGNFPPRFSGLQFPNYSSELNVNALELDDSALYLCASSPGVGGTGRSGANVLTFGAGSRLTVL.

This clone occurred a few times. The chain couples TRBV5-1 to TRBJ2-3; no clear D gene. V lost 4 bases and J lost 0, with 12 bases in between. The length of the CDR3 is 15 residues. In germline, CDR1 is SGHRS, CDR2 YFSETQ. The DNA for the CDR3 is TGCGCCAGCAGCAATACCTACGGGAGCACAGATACGCAGTATTTT. Protein: CASSNTYGSTDTQYF. Full variable domain (outside the CDR3, taken from reference TRBV5-1 and TRBJ2-3): KAGVTQTPRYLIKTRGQQVTLSCSPISGHRSVSWYQQTPGQGLQFLFEYFSETQRNKGNFPGRFSGRQFSNSRSEMNVSTLELGDSALYLCASSNTYGSTDTQYFGPGTRLTVL.

V gene TRBV2 combines with J gene TRBJ2-5, with D possibly TRBD1 on 7 matching bases. Trimming took off 0 bases at V and 4 bases at J, with 21 bases between the two ends. The V gene's germline CDR1 is SNHLY and CDR2 FYNNEI. The length of the CDR3 is 18 residues. CDR3 nucleotide sequence: TGTGCCAGCAGTGAAGCGGCGGGGCCCCGGACAGGCAGAGAGACCCAGTACTTC. It codes for CASSEAAGPRTGRETQYF.

This clone was seen more than once but under ten times. The rearrangement uses TRBV4-2 and TRBJ2-1; TRBD2 aligns across 11 bases. Germline V gene lookup returns CDR1 LGHNA and CDR2 YNFKEQ. The CDR3 length is 18 residues. Losses at the gene ends were 1 base for V and 6 bases for J; bases not matched to a gene: 11. DNA of the CDR3: TGTGCCAGCAGCCAAGTCCCGCTAGCGGGGGGCCTTCTCAATGAGCAGTTCTTC. Translating gives CASSQVPLAGGLLNEQFF.

The rearrangement joins TRBV11-3 to TRBJ2-1; D is unresolved. The CDR3 totals 14 residues. Looked up from germline, CDR1 is SGHNT and CDR2 is YENEEA. Trimming removed 8 bases from V and 1 base from J, with 12 bases in between. The CDR3 DNA is TGTGCCAGCCAGCAACAGAGTTCCTACAATGAGCAGTTCTTC. It encodes CASQQQSSYNEQFF.

This clone was picked up a small number of times. This rearrangement joins TRBV7-2 to TRBJ2-2; TRBD2 agrees at 9 bases. The germline V gene has CDR1 SGHTA and CDR2 FQGNSA. With V trimmed by 8 bases and J by 1 base, 5 bases remained unmatched. The CDR3 extends over 15 amino acids. Here the CDR3 reads CASRAGGWNTGELFF. DNA of the CDR3: TGTGCCAGCCGAGCGGGGGGCTGGAACACCGGGGAGCTGTTTTTT.